The clone carrying this TCR beta chain appeared a few times. Trimming at V came to 7 bases and at J to 5 bases, leaving 10 bases not matched to a gene. There are 13 residues in the CDR3. Germline lookup yields CDR1 SQVTM and CDR2 ANQGSEA. These data originate in a study of early T cells in non-severe SARS-CoV-2 infection. TCRdb re-called the 5' RACE reads through MiXCR, storing one row per CDR3 protein. This table holds about 61,000 distinct CDR3 sequences, approximately 9% found once. The J gene is TRBJ1-2, the V gene TRBV29-1; TRBD1 agrees at 7 bases. Material: whole blood. This TCR derives from an adult who was a healthcare worker with PCR-confirmed SARS-CoV-2 infection or an uninfected control (not recorded which). The CDR3 is CSAADRVEYGYTF. The CDR3, as DNA: TGCAGCGCCGCAGACAGGGTAGAATATGGCTACACCTTC.